Following are 2 T cell receptor beta chains from one sample sequenced in a study of cytomegalovirus exposure and HLA in healthy donors. Repertoires were generated with immunoSEQ multiplex PCR, while TCRdb's copy carries only in-frame clones and drops some. The data hold 150,000 to 200,000 clones, with approximately 84% observed a single time. Source material: PBMCs. Receptor source: a man aged 30-40 years in good health and CMV-seropositive.

The chain combines TRBV9 with TRBJ2-1, with D possibly being TRBD2 (6 bases). Per germline, CDR1 SGDLS and CDR2 YYNGEE. V lost 0 bases, J lost 10 bases, and 11 bases lay in between. The CDR3 is made up of 13 amino acids. CDR3 bases: TGTGCCAGCAGCGTAGACGTGGCGGGAGAGCAGTTCTTC. It encodes CASSVDVAGEQFF.

The chain recombines TRBV7-9 with TRBJ2-1, with D possibly TRBD1 on 6 matching bases. CDR1 is SEHNR and CDR2 is FQNEAQ in the germline V gene (reference sequence). This CDR3 spans 13 amino acids. Trimming cost V 5 bases and J 5 bases, with 10 bases left between them. The CDR3 DNA is TGTGCCAGCAGCCAAGGGGGAGACAATGAGCAGTTCTTC. Translated: CASSQGGDNEQFF.